This TCR beta chain originates from a study of molecular identifiers for immune sequencing clone quantification. Points from the study as a whole: For highly expanded clones, sizes could be underestimated when identical TCR molecules share a barcode.

About this clonotype itself: Its antigen remains unidentified. It may be a read error: a sequence one base away is much more abundant.

The CD8+CD4-CCR7+CD45RA+ phenotype defined the sorted naive CD8 T cells. Generation of bulk TCR libraries relied on previously described methods and listed TCR primers. TCRdb fed the PCR reads into MiXCR, producing one record per CDR3 protein. The profile shows 8,800 or so distinct CDR3 sequences, 33% of them singletons. V was clipped by 6 bases and J by 7 bases, with 12 bases between them. The CDR3 totals 12 residues. The germline CDR1 and CDR2 sequences are SGHVS and FNYEAQ. This TCR was recovered from a human donor in good health. Some libraries in this study had Jurkat cell RNA spiked in. Material for sequencing was naive CD8+ T cells from blood, with Jurkat cell RNA spiked in. Subset specified: FACS-sorted CD8+CD4-CCR7+CD45RA+ naive T cells. The V call is TRBV7-6, the J call TRBJ2-5, with D perhaps TRBD1 (6 bases). The CDR3 sequence is CASRQGRGTQYF. CDR3 nucleotide sequence: TGTGCCAGCAGACAGGGTCGAGGGACCCAGTACTTC.